This T cell receptor (beta chain) was recovered during a study of blood T cell repertoires in COVID-19. Study at large: T cells, B-cell-depleted T cells, or PBMCs provided the cDNA or gDNA that served as material.

In terms of age and location, participants ranged from roughly 18 to 90 years and lived in about two dozen US areas. Participants in the exposed group had met a COVID-19 case in the 2 weeks before joining the study. The germline V and J ends were trimmed by 2 bases and 4 bases, with 19 bases remaining between them. Germline V lookup: CDR1 SEHNR, CDR2 FQNEAQ (reference sequence). The CDR3 runs 17 residues. In the original workflow: Estimation of nucleated cell counts was performed using reference gene primer amplification. Method: immunoSEQ multiplex PCR; TCRdb's copy keeps in-frame clones and lacks some. V and J calls plus clone size are reproduced from that table; the DNA served to infer D and trimming. This sample has roughly 260,000 clones, with under 90% found just once. In this sample, this clone turned up once.

The sequencing sample was made of PBMCs or T cells enriched from blood (not recorded which). The source of this sequence is a woman in her 40s who had been exposed to COVID-19. The rearrangement uses TRBV7-9 and TRBJ2-3; D might be TRBD2 (6 bases). The CDR3 loop reads CASSLIQPGGLADTQYF. The CDR3 coding sequence is TGTGCCAGCAGCTTAATCCAACCCGGGGGTCTCGCAGATACGCAGTATTTT.